This is a list of T cell receptor beta chains from one sample in a study of T cells in tuberculosis. The data were produced by immunoSEQ multiplex PCR, yet TCRdb's version contains in-frame clones alone and is incomplete. The sample holds approximately 30,000 clones, 80% to 95% seen once. The sample comprised PBMCs. The receptors shown here come from a donor between 10 and 35 years old with latent tuberculosis or without tuberculosis infection. Each CDR3 is given with its conserved first and last residue. Fields, in order: V gene, D gene, J gene, clone size, CDR3 protein, CDR3 DNA. The D gene is left open where the match is weak. Size values are once, few and many counts, or a class for expanded clones, and some rows have none.

TRBV4-2,TRBD2,TRBJ2-7,NA,CASSQTSGISSYEQYF,TGTGCCAGCAGCCAAACTAGCGGGATCAGCTCCTACGAGCAGTACTTC
TRBV7-9,TRBD1,TRBJ1-4,NA,CASSSTGTGVSATNEKLFF,TGTGCCAGCAGCTCGACCGGGACAGGGGTATCTGCAACTAATGAAAAACTGTTTTTT
TRBV5-5,NA,TRBJ1-1,NA,CASSPRFKGDTEAFF,TGTGCCAGCAGCCCAAGATTCAAGGGGGACACTGAAGCTTTCTTT
TRBV28,TRBD2,TRBJ2-1,once,CASSPFKTSGPRRSSYNEQFF,TGTGCCAGCAGTCCCTTCAAAACTAGCGGTCCGAGGAGGAGCTCCTACAATGAGCAGTTCTTC
TRBV14,NA,TRBJ1-1,NA,CASSQDWQGTEAFF,TGTGCCAGCAGCCAAGATTGGCAGGGGACTGAAGCTTTCTTT
TRBV4-1,NA,TRBJ2-5,NA,CASSPASPETQYF,TGCGCCAGCAGCCCTGCAAGCCCTGAGACCCAGTACTTC
TRBV7-9,TRBD2,TRBJ2-7,NA,CASSSKPTSGGAGEQYF,TGTGCCAGCAGCTCGAAGCCAACTAGCGGGGGGGCAGGGGAGCAGTACTTC
TRBV28,TRBD1,TRBJ2-2,NA,CASSLNRGPCFESGELFF,TGTGCCAGCAGTTTAAACAGGGGGCCTTGTTTTGAATCCGGGGAGCTGTTTTTT
TRBV9,NA,TRBJ2-4,NA,CASSVGVGAGSAIQYF,TGTGCCAGCAGCGTAGGCGTGGGAGCTGGTTCGGCCATTCAGTACTTC
TRBV28,TRBD2,TRBJ2-7,NA,CASRTGLNPYEQYF,TGTGCCAGCAGGACGGGACTAAATCCCTACGAGCAGTACTTC
TRBV18,NA,TRBJ2-3,NA,CASSPLPSNWTDTQYF,TGTGCCAGCTCACCGCTTCCAAGCAATTGGACAGATACGCAGTATTTT
TRBV4-1,TRBD2,TRBJ2-1,NA,CASSQDTGIAGKDEQFF,TGCGCCAGCAGCCAAGATACGGGAATAGCGGGCAAAGATGAGCAGTTCTTC
TRBV18,TRBD1,TRBJ2-7,NA,CASSPGQSKNEQYF,TGTGCCAGCTCACCGGGACAGAGTAAAAACGAGCAGTACTTC
TRBV19,NA,TRBJ1-2,NA,CASSTGANYGYTF,TGTGCCAGTAGTACGGGGGCTAACTATGGCTACACCTTC
TRBV6-1,NA,TRBJ2-7,few,CASSEGHREYEQYF,TGTGCCAGCAGTGAAGGGCACAGGGAGTACGAGCAGTACTTC
TRBV11-2,NA,TRBJ2-7,NA,CASSLRAGRSYEQYF,TGTGCCAGCAGCTTAAGGGCAGGGCGCTCCTACGAGCAGTACTTC
TRBV6-5,NA,TRBJ2-2,NA,CASGWRENTGELFF,TGTGCCAGCGGGTGGAGGGAAAACACCGGGGAGCTGTTTTTT
TRBV4-2,NA,TRBJ1-5,NA,CASSQEVGGNQPQHF,TGTGCCAGCAGCCAAGAGGTGGGCGGGAATCAGCCCCAGCATTTT
TRBV6-1,NA,TRBJ2-7,few,CASSEVGVYEQYF,TGTGCCAGCAGTGAAGTTGGAGTGTACGAGCAGTACTTC
TRBV15,NA,TRBJ1-1,NA,CATSRDLVAAEAFF,TGTGCCACCAGCAGAGATTTAGTTGCGGCTGAAGCTTTCTTT
TRBV7-2,NA,TRBJ1-5,NA,CASSGPGGLNQPQHF,TGTGCCAGCAGCGGGCCCGGAGGGCTCAATCAGCCCCAGCATTTT
TRBV6-1,NA,TRBJ2-1,once,CASSGATGSSYNEQFF,TGTGCCAGCAGTGGGGCAACAGGGAGCTCCTACAATGAGCAGTTCTTC
TRBV11-2,NA,TRBJ2-7,NA,CASSSPTGLGAYEQYF,TGTGCCAGCAGCTCCCCAACAGGGTTGGGGGCCTACGAGCAGTACTTC
TRBV28,TRBD2,TRBJ2-1,NA,CASSLVSSGDVEQFF,TGTGCCAGCAGCCTCGTTAGTAGCGGGGATGTTGAGCAGTTCTTC
TRBV5-6,NA,TRBJ1-2,few,CASSYGGGYGYTF,TGTGCCAGCTCATACGGAGGCGGGTATGGCTACACCTTC
TRBV21-1,NA,TRBJ1-3,few,CASVGDLSGNTIYF,TGTGCCAGCGTCGGGGATCTATCCGGAAACACCATATATTTT
TRBV7-9,NA,TRBJ2-1,NA,CASSKGGYNEQFF,TGTGCCAGCTCTAAGGGCGGGTACAATGAGCAGTTCTTC
TRBV7-2,TRBD1,TRBJ1-1,NA,CASSRGTGRTEAFF,TGTGCCAGCAGCCGGGGGACAGGGAGGACTGAAGCTTTCTTT
TRBV2,TRBD1,TRBJ2-5,NA,CASSGQGPTQYF,TGTGCCAGCAGTGGACAGGGCCCGACCCAGTACTTC
TRBV29-1,NA,TRBJ2-2,once,CSSEGEFGELFF,TGCAGCTCCGAGGGGGAGTTCGGGGAGCTGTTTTTT
TRBV18,NA,TRBJ2-1,NA,CASSPRVGEQFF,TGTGCCAGCTCACCCAGGGTTGGCGAGCAGTTCTTC
TRBV11-2,TRBD1,TRBJ2-7,NA,CASSSVQGVVYEQYF,TGTGCCAGCAGCTCGGTACAGGGGGTGGTATACGAGCAGTACTTC
TRBV11-2,TRBD1,TRBJ1-1,NA,CASSLNLGTAEAFF,TGTGCCAGCAGCTTAAACTTGGGGACAGCCGAAGCTTTCTTT
TRBV7-3,NA,TRBJ2-7,NA,CASSPDSYPYEQYF,TGTGCCAGCAGCCCAGACTCCTACCCTTACGAGCAGTACTTC
TRBV18,NA,TRBJ2-7,NA,CASSRDSYEQYF,TGTGCCAGCTCACGCGACAGCTACGAGCAGTACTTC